A single sample gave rise to the 31 T cell receptor beta chains below, sequenced in a study of prognosis after radiotherapy for stage I lung cancer. Genomic DNA was subjected to two-round multiplex PCR for amplification of TCR beta CDR3. Each TRBV and TRBJ gene had its own primer in the first PCR round. TCRdb re-called the multiplex PCR reads with MiXCR, one entry per CDR3 protein. The sample shows over 45,000 distinct CDR3 sequences, about a quarter of them seen only once. Sequenced here: PBMCs, sampled before or after stereotactic body radiation therapy (not recorded which). All receptors come from a donor over 45 with non-small cell lung cancer.

Many counts were recorded for this clonotype. CDR3 amino acids: CSASPGGGLSYEQYF. CDR3 sequence (DNA): TGCAGTGCTAGCCCTGGCGGGGGGTTATCCTACGAGCAGTACTTC. This sequence joins TRBV20-1 and TRBJ2-7; 8 bases map to TRBD2. Per germline, CDR1 DFQATT and CDR2 SNEGSKA (reference sequence). The CDR3 runs 15 residues. With 3 bases clipped from V and 1 base from J, the junction kept 8 bases outside the gene matches.

J is TRBJ2-3 and V is TRBV3-1; D might be TRBD2 (5 bases). V gave up 0 bases and J gave up 3 bases, with 16 bases separating them. From germline, CDR1 is LGHDT and CDR2 YNNKEL (reference sequence). The CDR3 has 17 amino acids. Written as DNA, the CDR3 is TGTGCCAGCAGCCAAGATCGGATTAGCGAGGTTACAGATACGCAGTATTTT. Its protein is CASSQDRISEVTDTQYF.

This clonotype came up a few times. A much larger clone lies a single base off, so this may be a read error. V is TRBV6-2 or TRBV6-3 and J is TRBJ1-6, with a possible D match to TRBD1 (6 bases). This CDR3 contains 13 residues. From germline, CDR1 is MNHEY and CDR2 SVGEGT. Trimming took 5 bases from V and 9 from J, leaving 11 bases between them. CDR3 loop: CASSPGVSSPLHF. CDR3 sequence (DNA): TGTGCCAGCAGTCCAGGGGTTAGTTCACCCCTCCACTTT.

This clonotype was detected many times. This chain uses TRBV7-3 with TRBJ2-6; D ambiguous. The CDR3 has 16 residues. Per germline, CDR1 SGHTA and CDR2 FQGTGA. The V gene lost 3 bases and the J gene lost 2 bases, with 11 bases spanning the gap. The CDR3: CASSFGQPAGANVLTF. Here the CDR3 DNA reads TGTGCCAGCAGCTTCGGGCAGCCAGCTGGGGCCAACGTCCTGACTTTC.

This clonotype was found many times. The chain joins TRBV4-1 to TRBJ1-1; TRBD1 is a possible D gene (6 bases). This CDR3 comprises 14 residues. V shed 5 bases and J shed 1 base, with 11 bases lying between them. Germline-derived CDR1 and CDR2 are MGHRA and YSYEKL. CDR3 amino acids: CASSTDRRNTEAFF. The CDR3 DNA is TGCGCCAGCAGCACTGACAGGAGGAACACTGAAGCTTTCTTT.

This clonotype has at least ten counts. The chain uses TRBV5-5 and TRBJ1-2, with D hard to call. Trimming shortened V by 2 bases and J by 6 bases, and 14 bases separated the two germline ends. Germline CDR1 and CDR2: SGHKS and YYEKEE (reference sequence). CDR3 length: 14 amino acids. CDR3 nucleotides: TGTGCCAGCAGCTTATTGCGGGGTAATAATGGCTACACCTTC. Its translation: CASSLLRGNNGYTF.

Details on this clonotype: The CDR3 does not end in the conserved phenylalanine or tryptophan, so this is likely a read error. The CDR3 protein is CASSLGGSGWNQPQHL. The DNA for the CDR3 is TGTGCCAGCAGCTTGGGGGGCAGTGGGTGGAATCAGCCCCAGCATCTT. This chain links TRBV5-5 with TRBJ1-5; weak D call: TRBD1 (5 bases). The germline V and J ends were trimmed by 0 bases and 4 bases, with 14 bases remaining between them. Germline CDR1 reads SGHKS; CDR2 reads YYEKEE (reference sequence). This CDR3 comprises 16 residues.

The sample holds a few counts of this clonotype. The CDR3 does not close with the conserved phenylalanine or tryptophan, likely indicating a read error. The gene calls are TRBV7-9 and TRBJ2-5, with D possibly TRBD1 on 5 matching bases. With 1 base removed from V and 0 bases from J, the gap between germline ends came to 12 bases. This CDR3 has 16 amino acids. Germline V gene data show CDR1 as SEHNR and CDR2 as FQNEAQ (reference sequence). In DNA, the CDR3 is TGTGCCAGCAGCTTAGGGCAGGGATACTACCAAGAGACCCAGTACCTC. It specifies CASSLGQGYYQETQYL.

To note about this clonotype: This sequence may be a read error, since a much larger clone differs from it by one base. The J gene is TRBJ2-2, the V gene TRBV29-1, with D possibly matching TRBD2 (6 bases). CDR3 size: 15 residues. V lost 7 bases to trimming and J lost 9 bases, with 24 bases between them. Germline lookup yields CDR1 SQVTM and CDR2 ANQGSEA. CDR3 region: CSAPGSGTRTWELFF. The CDR3 DNA reads TGCAGCGCCCCCGGGAGTGGTACTAGGACCTGGGAGCTGTTTTTT.

Concerning this clonotype itself: This sequence may be a read error, since a much larger clone differs from it by one base. V gene TRBV4-2 combines with J gene TRBJ1-2; D may be TRBD1 (6 bases). Trimming shortened V by 3 bases and J by 3 bases, and 17 bases separated the two germline ends. The CDR3 loop spans 16 amino acids. The V gene's germline CDR1 is LGHNA and CDR2 YNFKEQ. Written as DNA, the CDR3 is TGTGCCAGCAGCCAGGCGACGGGGCGGGGGCACTATGGCTACACCTTC. This codes for CASSQATGRGHYGYTF.

Concerning this clonotype itself: A read error may explain this, as a much larger clone is one base away. V usage is TRBV6-1 and J usage is TRBJ1-5; TRBD1 is a possible D gene (5 bases). This CDR3 comprises 12 residues. CDR1 is MNHNS and CDR2 is SASEGT in the germline V gene. The CDR3 reads CVSRQSNQPQHF. The DNA for the CDR3 is TGTGTCAGCAGACAGTCCAATCAGCCCCAGCATTTT.

Points on this clonotype: A read error may be the cause here, since a much bigger clone is one base away. The genes are TRBV3-1 and TRBJ1-1; D call uncertain. Trimming cost V 3 bases and J 6 bases, with 14 bases left between them. CDR1 and CDR2 from the germline V gene are LGHDT and YNNKEL (reference sequence). This CDR3 comprises 14 residues. CDR3 amino acids: CASSHEFAGAEAFF. The CDR3, as DNA: TGTGCCAGCAGCCACGAGTTCGCCGGGGCTGAAGCTTTCTTT.

This clonotype was seen repeatedly, ten times or more. CDR3 DNA: TGTGCCAGCTCCCCCCGGGGCAACCAAGAGACCCAGTACTTC. Translating it yields CASSPRGNQETQYF. The chain recombines TRBV18 with TRBJ2-5; the D call may be TRBD1 or TRBD2 (5 bases each). The CDR3 contains 14 residues. CDR1 KGHSH and CDR2 LQKENI come from the germline V gene. The germline V and J ends were trimmed by 6 bases and 0 bases, with 11 bases remaining between them.

This clonotype ranks as large (0.1 to 1%). An end of the junction differs from the germline gene, which may be a read error. The gene calls are TRBV10-3 and TRBJ1-2; TRBD1 matches at 7 bases. The CDR3 consists of 12 residues. The germline V gene encodes CDR1 ENHRY and CDR2 SYGVKD. Written as DNA, the CDR3 is TGTGCCATCAGTGAAACTGGACAGGAAGAATCCTTC. It yields the protein CAISETGQEESF.

V usage is TRBV12-3 or TRBV12-4 and J usage is TRBJ2-5; D is ambiguous. Trimming shortened V by 8 bases and J by 7 bases, and 11 bases separated the two germline ends. The length of the CDR3 is 11 residues. CDR3 residues: CASPQVGTQYF. The CDR3 region has the DNA TGTGCCAGCCCACAAGTAGGGACCCAGTACTTC.

This clonotype was counted ten times or more. The chain combines TRBV7-9 with TRBJ1-6; D is unresolved. CDR1 and CDR2 from the germline V gene are SEHNR and FQNEAQ (reference sequence). V was clipped by 1 base and J by 6 bases, with 7 bases between them. The CDR3 runs 14 residues. The CDR3 DNA sequence: TGTGCCAGCAGCTTAGAAAGAGTTAATTCACCCCTCCACTTT. Its protein product is CASSLERVNSPLHF.

With respect to this clonotype: Possible read error: a much larger clone is one base away. The V call is TRBV7-9, the J call TRBJ1-1; the D gene is possibly TRBD1 (5 bases). Germline-derived CDR1 and CDR2 are SEHNR and FQNEAQ (reference sequence). V was trimmed by 0 bases and J by 4 bases, leaving 12 bases between them. The CDR3 covers 15 residues. CDR3 loop: CASSLAQGWGTEAFF. CDR3 DNA sequence: TGTGCCAGCAGCTTAGCCCAGGGTTGGGGCACTGAAGCTTTCTTT.

This clonotype was seen ten or more times. The chain carries TRBV20-1 and TRBJ2-1; D may be TRBD2 (7 bases). The V gene's germline CDR1 is DFQATT and CDR2 SNEGSKA (reference sequence). The CDR3 sequence is 14 residues long. Trimming removed 5 bases at V and 0 bases at J, with 11 bases between. In nucleotides, the CDR3 is TGCAGTGCTCTGCGGGGGCCCTCCTACAATGAGCAGTTCTTC. It encodes CSALRGPSYNEQFF.

This chain joins TRBV18 and TRBJ2-1; 7 bases line up with TRBD1. V trimming: 3 bases; J trimming: 12 bases; junction bases outside the gene matches: 5. Germline V gene data show CDR1 as KGHSH and CDR2 as LQKENI. The CDR3 is made up of 12 amino acids. Here the CDR3 DNA reads TGTGCCAGCTCACCCTACAGGGGTGGGCAGTTCTTC. Translating gives CASSPYRGGQFF. Supplemented by reference TRBV18 and TRBJ2-1, the full variable domain reads NAGVMQNPRHLVRRRGQEARLRCSPMKGHSHVYWYRQLPEEGLKFMVYLQKENIIDESGMPKERFSAEFPKEGPSILRIQQVVRGDSAAYFCASSPYRGGQFFGPGTRLTVL.

This clonotype was observed many times. The rearrangement joins TRBV19 to TRBJ2-5, with D possibly matching TRBD1 (6 bases). The V end lost 8 bases, the J end lost 3 bases, and 13 bases lay between the germline ends. Germline V lookup: CDR1 LNHDA, CDR2 SQIVND (reference sequence). The CDR3 is 13 amino acids. In DNA, the CDR3 is TGTGCCAGTGCAAGACAGGCTGAAGAGACCCAGTACTTC. This sequence encodes CASARQAEETQYF.

This clonotype was detected only a few times. This CDR3 is CASSPGTENPPLHF. The CDR3 region has the DNA TGTGCCAGCAGCCCCGGGACAGAAAATCCACCCCTCCACTTT. The chain joins TRBV3-1 to TRBJ1-6, with 7 bases that match TRBD1. This CDR3 has 14 residues. Per germline, CDR1 LGHDT and CDR2 YNNKEL (reference sequence). V lost 4 bases and J lost 11; bases outside the gene matches: 8. Complete variable domain (other parts from reference TRBV3-1 and TRBJ1-6): DTAVSQTPKYLVTQMGNDKSIKCEQNLGHDTMYWYKQDSKKFLKIMFSYNNKELIINETVPNRFSPKSPDKAHLNLHINSLELGDSAVYFCASSPGTENPPLHFGNGTRLTVT.

This clonotype was counted many times. The chain carries TRBV5-1 and TRBJ1-2; perhaps TRBD1 as D (5 bases). The V gene's germline CDR1 is SGHRS and CDR2 YFSETQ. This CDR3 is 13 amino acids long. Trimming left V 4 bases short and J 6 bases short, with 13 bases between. The CDR3 region is CASSVKGLDGYTF. The DNA of the CDR3 is TGCGCCAGCAGCGTGAAGGGGCTCGATGGCTACACCTTC.

This clonotype was recorded at least ten times. This sequence joins TRBV19 and TRBJ2-6; D uncertain. CDR1 LNHDA and CDR2 SQIVND come from the germline V gene (reference sequence). V was trimmed by 5 bases and J by 0 bases, leaving 8 bases between them. The CDR3 is made up of 15 amino acids. The CDR3 region is CASSPQSSGANVLTF. The CDR3 DNA reads as TGTGCCAGTAGTCCACAAAGCTCTGGGGCCAACGTCCTGACTTTC.

In regard to this clonotype: This could be a read error, since a much larger clone is one nucleotide away. V gene TRBV7-9 combines with J gene TRBJ2-5; the D call may be TRBD1 or TRBD2 (5 bases each). CDR1 is SEHNR, CDR2 FQNEAQ, per germline (reference sequence). The CDR3 loop spans 16 amino acids. Trimming removed 4 bases from V and 5 bases from J, with 20 bases in between. The CDR3 loop is CASSYRMGDVWETQYF. CDR3 DNA: TGTGCCAGCAGCTACCGGATGGGGGACGTTTGGGAGACCCAGTACTTC. The variable domain in full, with the rest retrieved from reference TRBV7-9 and TRBJ2-5, is DTGVSQNPRHKITKRGQNVTFRCDPISEHNRLYWYRQTLGQGPEFLTYFQNEAQLEKSRLLSDRFSAERPKGSFSTLEIQRTEQGDSAMYLCASSYRMGDVWETQYFGPGTRLLVL.

This clonotype was counted only a few times. This chain connects TRBV9 to TRBJ2-5; TRBD2 agrees at 12 bases. The CDR3 has 16 residues. V lost 0 bases to trimming and J lost 2 bases; unmatched junction nucleotides: 2. In germline, CDR1 is SGDLS, CDR2 YYNGEE. The CDR3 is CASSVGTSGEQETQYF. In DNA form, the CDR3 reads TGTGCCAGCAGCGTAGGGACTAGCGGGGAGCAAGAGACCCAGTACTTC.

This clonotype has a count of ten or more. The chain is built from TRBV3-1 and TRBJ2-7; tentative D call: TRBD1 (5 bases). The CDR3 spans 13 residues. Germline CDR1 reads LGHDT; CDR2 reads YNNKEL (reference sequence). The V end lost 3 bases, the J end lost 6 bases, and 12 bases lay between the germline ends. CDR3 coding DNA: TGTGCCAGCAGCCAGGTCGACAGAGGCGAGCAGTACTTC. This encodes CASSQVDRGEQYF.

Note on this clonotype: The germline gene is not matched at one end of the junction; a read error may be the cause. J is TRBJ2-2 and V is TRBV6-9; D possibly corresponds to TRBD1 (6 bases). This CDR3 has 13 residues. Germline loops: CDR1 MNHGY, CDR2 SVAAGI. CDR3 DNA: TGTGCCAGCAGTTACATGGGAAAGGGGGAGCTTTTTTTT. Its translation is CASSYMGKGELFF.

In this sample, this clonotype turned up many times. The chain combines TRBV7-9 with TRBJ2-7; D is perhaps TRBD1 (6 bases). CDR3 length equals 14 residues. The V end lost 5 bases, the J end lost 2 bases, and 13 bases lay between the germline ends. The V gene's germline CDR1 is SEHNR and CDR2 FQNEAQ (reference sequence). DNA of the CDR3: TGTGCCAGCAGCGTTCAGGGGAGAGCCTACGAGCAGTACTTC. It specifies CASSVQGRAYEQYF.

A note on this clonotype: This likely came from a read error, as a far larger clone is one base away. This chain connects TRBV6-6 to TRBJ1-1, with D maybe TRBD1 (5 bases). The CDR3 length is 15 residues. Germline CDR1 and CDR2: MNHNY and SVGAGI (reference sequence). Between the trimmed V and J ends, which lost 0 bases and 4 bases, there was a span of 12 bases. The chain's CDR3 is CASSYSRGACTEAFF. The CDR3 DNA reads as TGTGCCAGCAGTTACTCGAGAGGGGCATGCACTGAAGCTTTCTTT.

Many counts were recorded for this clonotype. This chain uses TRBV3-1 with TRBJ2-7; maybe TRBD1 (5 bases). CDR3 length equals 15 residues. From germline, CDR1 is LGHDT and CDR2 YNNKEL (reference sequence). V was clipped by 4 bases and J by 5 bases, with 18 bases between them. The CDR3 is CASSPGSQGMDEQYF. DNA of the CDR3: TGTGCCAGCAGCCCGGGCAGCCAGGGCATGGACGAGCAGTACTTC.

This clonotype was found a few times. The genes are TRBV19 and TRBJ2-5; TRBD2 matches 10 bases. CDR1 is LNHDA, CDR2 SQIVND, per germline (reference sequence). The J segment lost 5 bases and the V segment lost 3 bases, leaving 12 bases of the junction unmatched. This CDR3 contains 17 residues. The chain's CDR3 is CASSISYPSGGQETQYF. CDR3 coding DNA: TGTGCCAGTAGTATTAGTTATCCTAGCGGGGGTCAGGAGACCCAGTACTTC.